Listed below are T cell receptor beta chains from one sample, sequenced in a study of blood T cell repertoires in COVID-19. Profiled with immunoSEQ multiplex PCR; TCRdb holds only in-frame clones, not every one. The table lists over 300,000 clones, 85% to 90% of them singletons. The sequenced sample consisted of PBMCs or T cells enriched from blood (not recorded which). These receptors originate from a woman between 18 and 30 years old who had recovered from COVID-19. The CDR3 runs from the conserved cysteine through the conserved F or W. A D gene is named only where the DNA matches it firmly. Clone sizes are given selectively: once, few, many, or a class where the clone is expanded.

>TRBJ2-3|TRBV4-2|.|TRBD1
TGTGCCAGCAGCCCACCCCCGGCAGGGGGCGGGACAGATACGCAGTATTTT
CASSPPPAGGGTDTQYF
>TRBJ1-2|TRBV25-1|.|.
TGTGCCAGCAGTGGGTCAGGCGGGGTAAACTATGGCTACACCTTC
CASSGSGGVNYGYTF
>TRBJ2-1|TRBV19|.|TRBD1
TGTGCCAGTAGTATAGTCGGCAGGGGGCCGTTGAATGAGCAGTTCTTC
CASSIVGRGPLNEQFF
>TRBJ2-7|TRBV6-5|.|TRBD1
TGTGCCAGCAGTTACTCGGGGGGGACAGGGTCCTACGAGCAGTACTTC
CASSYSGGTGSYEQYF
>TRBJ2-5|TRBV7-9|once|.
TGTGCCAGCACGCGTGGCGAGACCCAGTACTTC
CASTRGETQYF
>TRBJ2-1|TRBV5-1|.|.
TGCGCCAGCAGCTTGGACCACTTCAATGAGCAGTTCTTC
CASSLDHFNEQFF
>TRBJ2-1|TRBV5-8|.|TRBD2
TGTGCCAGCAGAAAAGCGGGAGGGCCGCTTGAGCAGTTCTTC
CASRKAGGPLEQFF
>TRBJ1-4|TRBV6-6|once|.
TGTGCCAGCAGGGGAGAAAGTTATAATGAAAAACTGTTTTTT
CASRGESYNEKLFF
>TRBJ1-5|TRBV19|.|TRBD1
TGTGCCAGTAGTATCTCGGGACAGAGCAATCAGCCCCAGCATTTT
CASSISGQSNQPQHF
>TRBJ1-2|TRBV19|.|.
TGTGCCAGTAGTGGGGCCCTCACGAACTATGGCTACACCTTC
CASSGALTNYGYTF
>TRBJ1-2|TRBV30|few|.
TGTGCCTGGAGTGCCCAGGAAGACTATGGCTACACCTTC
CAWSAQEDYGYTF